The T cell receptor (beta chain) under discussion was sequenced for a study of blood T cells in healthy people across ages. Study observations and caveats: A roughly linear fall in TCR beta diversity per million T cells was seen with increasing age.

A word on this clonotype: Its antigen remains unknown.

V dropped 4 bases and J dropped 4 bases, with 13 bases sitting between them. CDR1 SQVTM and CDR2 ANQGSEA come from the germline V gene. The CDR3 contains 13 residues. A sample-barcoded 5' primer and a J-beta primer mix were used in a second PCR of roughly 6 to 11 cycles. Tagging of each cDNA molecule was performed by a template-switch adaptor with 12 random nucleotides. TCRdb analysed the 5' RACE reads with MiXCR anew, one entry per CDR3 protein. This table has about 580,000 distinct CDR3 sequences, 45% to 55% appearing once. V is TRBV29-1 and J is TRBJ2-5; the D is unclear. Sequencing was carried out using blood. This TCR derives from an elderly man in good health. The CDR3 sequence is CSVVPRKAETQYF. The CDR3 nucleotides read TGCAGCGTTGTGCCCAGGAAAGCAGAGACCCAGTACTTC.